Listed here is a single TCR beta chain. Its cognate antigen is unknown. Everyone who donated was a Caucasian adult who lived in Nashville, Tennessee. In the CD4+ fraction, cells were divided into CD45RA+ naive and CD45RA-negative memory subsets. The data stem from a study of shared clonotypes between healthy human individuals. General study points: Non-shared clonotypes had lower generation probabilities than those shared by all four donors.

Deletions cut 0 bases from V and 4 bases from J, with 16 bases between. The CDR3 length is 16 residues. Germline CDR1 reads MNHEY; CDR2 reads SVGAGI. The assay ran at deep level. Profiled with immunoSEQ multiplex PCR; TCRdb holds only in-frame clones, not every one. The sample has around 2.5 million clones, roughly 93% seen once; the top ten hold roughly 0.36%. Source material: naive CD4+ T cells from PBMCs. Sample subset: CD45RA+ positively selected. The chain joins TRBV6-5 to TRBJ2-7; D may match TRBD1 or TRBD2 (6 bases each). The source is a young man in good health. Some clones in this sample may be carry-over from other donors' samples. The CDR3 region has the DNA TGTGCCAGCAGTTACTCGGTTGGAACAGGGACTTACGAGCAGTACTTC. Protein: CASSYSVGTGTYEQYF.